The 2 T cell receptor beta chains below come from one sample, sequenced in a study of human T cells and chemical hapten exposure. TCRdb processed the RACE reads anew with MiXCR; each CDR3 protein has one entry. The table records approximately 77,000 distinct CDR3 sequences, 7.5% to 9% of them present only once. Indicated time point: patch test 1, 2 weeks after DPC sensitization. Treatment described: therapeutic diphenylcyclopropenone sensitization with weekly scalp DPC. The sequencing used whole blood, collected in connection with sensitization to the hapten diphenylcyclopropenone (DPC). Receptors originate from a woman aged 25 to 39 with alopecia areata. Some clones in this sample may be carry-over from other donors' samples.

Regarding this clonotype: Possible read error: a much larger clone is one base away. This rearrangement joins TRBV12-3 or TRBV12-4 to TRBJ1-1, with unresolved D. The CDR3 contains 13 residues. Trimming left V 5 bases short and J 6 bases short, with 13 bases between. This chain's CDR3 is CASSQVPASEAFF. The CDR3 nucleotides read TGTGCCAGCAGTCAGGTACCAGCCTCTGAAGCTTTCTTT.

This rearrangement joins TRBV7-6 to TRBJ1-6, with D maybe TRBD1 (5 bases). Trimming removed 3 bases at V and 0 bases at J, with 9 bases between. The CDR3 runs 16 residues. The germline gives CDR1 SGHVS, CDR2 FNYEAQ. In nucleotides, the CDR3 is TGTGCCAGCAGCTTCTCAGGGAGCTCCTATAATTCACCCCTCCACTTT. Its protein product is CASSFSGSSYNSPLHF.